These 25 T cell receptor beta chains originate from one sample sequenced in a study of PD-1 blockade in classical Hodgkin lymphoma. Libraries were prepared by immunoSEQ multiplex PCR; TCRdb keeps only in-frame clonotypes and omits some of them. Among several thousand clones, 86% were seen once, and the ten largest hold roughly 40%. Noted time point: cycle 4 day 1 (C4D1), after less than 7 weeks of nivolumab. Each patient's relapse followed autologous stem cell transplantation, and brentuximab vedotin exposure varied. This material consisted of peripheral blood mononuclear cells (PBMCs), taken before the fourth cycle of nivolumab. The receptors were gathered from a human donor with classical Hodgkin lymphoma.

The rearrangement uses TRBV14 and TRBJ2-5; 10 nucleotides align to TRBD2. Germline V gene sequence: CDR1 SGHDN, CDR2 FVKESK. The CDR3 has 19 amino acids. J lost 5 bases, V lost 0 bases, and 15 bases had no gene match. The CDR3 loop reads CASSQDELTSGSPRETQYF. The CDR3 DNA is TGTGCCAGCAGCCAAGATGAGTTGACTAGCGGGTCCCCCAGGGAGACCCAGTACTTC.

In DNA, the CDR3 is TGTGCCAGCAGCCCAGGGTTCGGGGGTAATCAGCCCCAGCATTTT. This translates into CASSPGFGGNQPQHF. V is TRBV6-5 and J is TRBJ1-5; a weak D match, TRBD1 (5 bases). The CDR3 extends over 15 amino acids. V gave up 6 bases and J gave up 4 bases, with 16 bases separating them. CDR1 is MNHEY, CDR2 SVGAGI, per germline.

This clone occurred once. The rearrangement links TRBV5-3 to TRBJ2-5; D may be TRBD2 (5 bases). TRBV5-3 is annotated as an ORF whose role is uncertain. The CDR3 runs 12 residues. V lost 1 base, J lost 6 bases, and 7 bases lay in between. This chain's CDR3 is CARSLSGKTQYF. CDR3 coding DNA: TGTGCCAGAAGCTTGTCCGGGAAGACCCAGTACTTC.

This clone was recorded a few times. The sample contains more than one DNA sequence encoding this CDR3. V gene TRBV6-5 combines with J gene TRBJ2-6; D is uncertain. The CDR3 has 14 amino acids. V lost 8 bases and J 0 bases, leaving 8 bases between the germline ends. Germline V gene data show CDR1 as MNHEY and CDR2 as SVGAGI. The CDR3 sequence is CASRQTSGANVLTF. DNA for the CDR3: TGTGCCAGCCGACAAACCTCTGGGGCCAACGTCCTGACTTTC.

V gene TRBV6-1 combines with J gene TRBJ1-4, with a tentative D call TRBD1 (6 bases). The CDR3 runs to 15 residues. V gave up 10 bases and J gave up 4 bases, with 19 bases separating them. CDR1 and CDR2 (germline): MNHNS, SASEGT. CDR3 loop: CATLHVRGINEKLFF. The CDR3 region has the DNA TGTGCCACCCTCCACGTCAGGGGCATTAATGAAAAACTGTTTTTT.

V gene TRBV7-9 combines with J gene TRBJ1-5, with a possible D match to TRBD1 (5 bases). The CDR3 covers 15 residues. Germline V gives CDR1 SEHNR, CDR2 FQNEAQ (reference sequence). With 5 bases removed from V and 2 bases from J, the gap between germline ends came to 13 bases. CDR3 DNA: TGTGCCAGCAGCCCCCGGGGGGGAGGCAATCAGCCCCAGCATTTT. Its protein is CASSPRGGGNQPQHF.

This chain uses TRBV29-1 with TRBJ1-1, with TRBD1 matching over 8 bases. Germline CDR1 is SQVTM and CDR2 is ANQGSEA. The CDR3 totals 15 residues. The V segment lost 5 bases and the J segment 6 bases; nucleotides outside the gene matches: 14. The CDR3 nucleotides read TGCAGCGTTACACTCCAGGACAGGGCAGCCCCTGAAGCTTTCTTT. It encodes CSVTLQDRAAPEAFF.

The rearrangement joins TRBV6-5 to TRBJ1-6, with 9 nucleotides matching TRBD1. This CDR3 has 16 amino acids. The ends lost 0 bases at V and 10 bases at J; junction bases unmatched: 7. Germline V gene sequence: CDR1 MNHEY, CDR2 SVGAGI. Here the CDR3 reads CASSYSGQGEGSPLHF. In DNA form, the CDR3 reads TGTGCCAGCAGTTACTCGGGACAGGGTGAGGGATCACCCCTCCACTTT.

This clone was counted only a few times. The chain links TRBV30 to TRBJ1-1, with D perhaps TRBD1 (6 bases). Trimming took 4 bases from V and 0 from J, leaving 15 bases between them. Germline CDR1 and CDR2: GTSNPN and SVGIG (reference sequence). The CDR3 runs 15 residues. The DNA for the CDR3 is TGTGCCTGGACCCAGGGGTCCTTCATGAACACTGAAGCTTTCTTT. It encodes CAWTQGSFMNTEAFF.

DNA for the CDR3: TGCGCCAGCAGCTTGGGAATTAGCAACACCGGGGAGCTGTTTTTT. Protein sequence: CASSLGISNTGELFF. The V gene is TRBV5-1, the J gene TRBJ2-2; the D is unclear. The CDR3 runs to 15 residues. Germline CDR1 SGHRS, CDR2 YFSETQ. The V end was cut by 0 bases, the J end by 2 bases, with 8 bases between. The complete variable domain, with remaining parts taken from reference TRBV5-1 and TRBJ2-2, reads KAGVTQTPRYLIKTRGQQVTLSCSPISGHRSVSWYQQTPGQGLQFLFEYFSETQRNKGNFPGRFSGRQFSNSRSEMNVSTLELGDSALYLCASSLGISNTGELFFGEGSRLTVL.

This chain uses TRBV5-4 with TRBJ2-2; tentative D call: TRBD2 (6 bases). The CDR3 consists of 14 residues. V was cut by 0 bases and J by 3 bases, with 6 bases left in between. In germline, CDR1 is SGHNT, CDR2 YYREEE (reference sequence). DNA for the CDR3: TGTGCCAGCAGCTTGGGGGAGGACACCGGGGAGCTGTTTTTT. Its translation: CASSLGEDTGELFF.

The V call is TRBV30, the J call TRBJ1-2, with D unresolved. The ends were cut back, 0 bases at V and 2 bases at J, with 1 base in the middle. This CDR3 region has 11 residues. Looked up from germline, CDR1 is GTSNPN and CDR2 is SVGIG (reference sequence). The CDR3 here is CAWSVNYGYTF. The CDR3 coding sequence is TGTGCCTGGAGTGTAAACTATGGCTACACCTTC.

A few counts support this clone. The J gene is TRBJ1-2, the V gene TRBV15; D not certain. The CDR3 is made up of 14 amino acids. Germline CDR1 is LNHNV and CDR2 is YYDKDF (reference sequence). V was pared by 5 bases and J by 4 bases, with 14 bases between. For the CDR3, the DNA is TGTGCCACCAGCGTATCGATAGAGGGCTATGGCTACACCTTC. Translation gives CATSVSIEGYGYTF.

The chain joins TRBV7-2 to TRBJ1-3; no definite D call. The CDR3 runs 14 residues. Trimming removed 8 bases from V and 3 bases from J, with 14 bases in between. Per the germline V gene, CDR1 is SGHTA and CDR2 is FQGNSA. The CDR3 DNA is TGTGCCAGCTGTAGCGGTTTAATTGGAAACACCATATATTTT. Protein sequence: CASCSGLIGNTIYF. Full variable domain (missing parts from reference TRBV7-2 and TRBJ1-3): GAGVSQSPSNKVTEKGKDVELRCDPISGHTALYWYRQSLGQGLEFLIYFQGNSAPDKSGLPSDRFSAERTGGSVSTLTIQRTQQEDSAVYLCASCSGLIGNTIYFGEGSWLTVV.

This chain joins TRBV6-6 and TRBJ2-7; TRBD1 aligns across 9 bases. The ends lost 5 bases at V and 4 bases at J; junction bases unmatched: 3. The CDR3 is 13 residues long. In germline, CDR1 is MNHNY, CDR2 SVGAGI (reference sequence). CDR3 sequence (DNA): TGTGCCAGCAGTCGGACAGGGGCGTACGAGCAGTACGTC. Its protein is CASSRTGAYEQYV.

The rearrangement joins TRBV30 to TRBJ2-2; D is unclear. The CDR3 is 16 amino acids. V was trimmed by 1 base and J by 1 base, leaving 13 bases between them. Per germline, CDR1 GTSNPN and CDR2 SVGIG (reference sequence). The CDR3 loop is CAWSDGLSVNTGELFF. The CDR3 coding sequence is TGTGCCTGGAGTGATGGGCTTTCGGTGAACACCGGGGAGCTGTTTTTT. Complete variable domain (other parts from reference TRBV30 and TRBJ2-2): SQTIHQWPATLVQPVGSPLSLECTVEGTSNPNLYWYRQAAGRGLQLLFYSVGIGQISSEVPQNLSASRPQDRQFILSSKKLLLSDSGFYLCAWSDGLSVNTGELFFGEGSRLTVL.

The V call is TRBV19, the J call TRBJ2-1; a possible D gene is TRBD2 (6 bases). The CDR3 totals 15 residues. Trimming cost V 3 bases and J 2 bases, with 11 bases left between them. Germline V CDR1 and CDR2: LNHDA, SQIVND (reference sequence). As DNA, the CDR3 is TGTGCCAGTAGTATGGGGTCTAGCGCCTACAATGAGCAGTTCTTC. It yields the protein CASSMGSSAYNEQFF.

The rearrangement uses TRBV5-4 and TRBJ1-3; perhaps TRBD1 as D (5 bases). The CDR3 length is 14 residues. The V end lost 4 bases, the J end lost 5 bases, and 13 bases lay between the germline ends. Germline CDR1 is SGHNT and CDR2 is YYREEE (reference sequence). CDR3 nucleotides: TGTGCCAGCAGCCTGGGGGGAATGAGAAACACCATATATTTT. It is translated as CASSLGGMRNTIYF.

The chain has TRBV11-2 and TRBJ1-1; a weak D match, TRBD1 (6 bases). From germline, CDR1 is SGHAT and CDR2 FQNNGV. The CDR3 loop spans 13 amino acids. Trimming took 4 bases from V and 3 from J, leaving 9 bases between them. The CDR3 DNA reads TGTGCCAGCAGCTCTGGGGGCTACACTGAAGCTTTCTTT. Protein sequence: CASSSGGYTEAFF.

This clone occurred once. The chain joins TRBV11-2 to TRBJ2-1; 12 nucleotides match TRBD2. After removal of 0 bases from V and 7 bases from J, the junction contained 7 bases not matched to a gene. Germline lookup yields CDR1 SGHAT and CDR2 FQNNGV. The CDR3 is 17 residues long. Written as DNA, the CDR3 is TGTGCCAGCAGCTTAGACCGACTAGCGGGAGCAAGAAATGAGCAGTTCTTC. It translates to CASSLDRLAGARNEQFF.

This rearrangement joins TRBV5-4 to TRBJ2-5; D unresolved. V was clipped by 0 bases and J by 0 bases, with 6 bases between them. In germline, CDR1 is SGHNT, CDR2 YYREEE (reference sequence). The CDR3 totals 14 residues. CDR3 sequence (DNA): TGTGCCAGCAGCTTGGCGTTGTACCAAGAGACCCAGTACTTC. It specifies CASSLALYQETQYF.

The CDR3 DNA is TGCGCCAGTAATAACGGGTATGGCTACACCTTC. It is translated as CASNNGYGYTF. The genes are TRBV4-1 and TRBJ1-2, with unresolved D. V was shortened by 9 bases and J by 5 bases, with 10 bases between the two germline ends. Per germline, CDR1 MGHRA and CDR2 YSYEKL. CDR3 length: 11 amino acids.

V usage is TRBV10-2 and J usage is TRBJ2-2; 8 nucleotides match TRBD2. Per germline, CDR1 WSHSY and CDR2 SAAADI. The ends lost 8 bases at V and 5 bases at J; junction bases unmatched: 7. CDR3 length: 14 amino acids. CDR3 amino acids: CASWRGAGTGELFF. CDR3 nucleotides: TGCGCCAGCTGGCGGGGGGCAGGGACCGGGGAGCTGTTTTTT.

This clone has only a few counts. V usage is TRBV25-1 and J usage is TRBJ2-2, with D tentatively TRBD1 (7 bases). Trimming pared 4 bases from V and 7 bases from J, leaving 13 bases between. CDR3 length equals 14 residues. Germline lookup yields CDR1 MGHDK and CDR2 SYGVNS. CDR3 residues: CASSATQGGGELFF. The CDR3 nucleotides are TGTGCCAGCAGTGCGACCCAGGGGGGCGGGGAGCTGTTTTTT.

V and J are TRBV11-2 and TRBJ1-1; D possibly corresponds to TRBD1 (5 bases). Germline-derived CDR1 and CDR2 are SGHAT and FQNNGV. The CDR3 consists of 15 residues. The germline V and J ends were trimmed by 0 bases and 6 bases, with 14 bases remaining between them. For the CDR3, the DNA is TGTGCCAGCAGCTTAGACAGGGTATCGGGCGCTGAAGCTTTCTTT. Translation: CASSLDRVSGAEAFF.